This TCR beta chain emerged from a study of blood T cells in healthy people across ages. In the case of this clonotype: What it recognizes is unknown.

The CDR3 covers 12 residues. The V gene's germline CDR1 is SNHLY and CDR2 FYNNEI. V lost 7 bases and J 2 bases, leaving 7 bases between the germline ends. The use of a sample-barcoded 5' primer and a J-beta primer mix characterized a second PCR of about 7 to 12 cycles. One entry per CDR3 protein, called by TCRdb with MiXCR from the 5' RACE reads. Of 650,000 to 950,000 distinct CDR3 sequences in the sample, around 42% are singletons; the top ten hold about a fifth. Study-level points and caveats: Per million T cells, TCR beta diversity dropped roughly linearly as age increased. Fewer expanded clones and more diversity marked long-lived versus aged donors.

Sequenced material: blood. The sequence was obtained from a man aged 60 to 69 in good health. The gene calls are TRBV2 and TRBJ2-3; D tentatively fits TRBD1 or TRBD2 (5 bases each). The CDR3 sequence is CASIGTTDTQYF. The CDR3 DNA sequence: TGTGCCAGCATTGGGACCACAGATACGCAGTATTTT.